One sample yielded the 8 T cell receptor beta chains listed below, sequenced in a study of blood T cell repertoires in COVID-19. Sequencing was performed with immunoSEQ multiplex PCR; in TCRdb, only in-frame clones are kept and a portion is missing. Among 380,000 or so clones listed, around 89% were seen once. The sequenced material came from PBMCs or T cells enriched from blood (not recorded which). All receptors come from a woman younger than 45 with acute COVID-19.

The V gene is TRBV4-1, the J gene TRBJ2-2; a weak D match, TRBD2 (5 bases). Trimming took off 3 bases at V and 6 bases at J, with 11 bases between the two ends. Germline values: CDR1 MGHRA, CDR2 YSYEKL. The CDR3 contains 14 residues. As DNA, the CDR3 is TGCGCCAGCAGCCAGAGGGTTTGGGCCGGGGAGCTGTTTTTT. It codes for CASSQRVWAGELFF.

In this sample, this clone turned up a few times. V gene TRBV4-1 combines with J gene TRBJ2-1, with 7 bases matching TRBD1. Germline V CDR1 and CDR2: MGHRA, YSYEKL. This CDR3 is built from 17 residues. Losses at the gene ends were 4 bases for V and 9 bases for J; bases not matched to a gene: 18. CDR3 DNA sequence: TGCGCCAGCAGCCTCCGGATGCAGGGGGTCCTCCAGATTGAGCAGTTCTTC. It translates to CASSLRMQGVLQIEQFF.

The J gene is TRBJ1-5, the V gene TRBV2; perhaps TRBD1 as D (5 bases). In germline, CDR1 is SNHLY, CDR2 FYNNEI. Trimming removed 7 bases from V and 4 bases from J, with 11 bases in between. The CDR3 is made up of 13 amino acids. The CDR3 coding sequence is TGTGCCAGCACCAGGGACTCTAATCAGCCCCAGCATTTT. It encodes CASTRDSNQPQHF.

The chain links TRBV6-1 to TRBJ1-5; D is possibly TRBD1 (5 bases). The CDR3 length is 15 residues. Trimming shortened V by 2 bases and J by 7 bases, and 15 bases separated the two germline ends. Germline assignment: CDR1 MNHNS and CDR2 SASEGT. CDR3 protein: CASSERRWRDQPQHF. The CDR3 DNA is TGTGCCAGCAGTGAACGAAGATGGAGGGACCAGCCCCAGCATTTT.

V and J are TRBV19 and TRBJ1-2; possibly TRBD1 for D (5 bases). Germline assignment: CDR1 LNHDA and CDR2 SQIVND (reference sequence). The germline V and J ends were trimmed by 4 bases and 0 bases, with 12 bases remaining between them. CDR3 length: 15 amino acids. Written as DNA, the CDR3 is TGTGCCAGTAGTACTGACAGTGTCCCTAACTATGGCTACACCTTC. This encodes CASSTDSVPNYGYTF.

The chain uses TRBV5-4 and TRBJ1-2; maybe TRBD1 (5 bases). CDR3 size: 13 residues. Trimming pared 3 bases from V and 10 bases from J, leaving 16 bases between. CDR1 and CDR2 from the germline V gene are SGHNT and YYREEE (reference sequence). The CDR3 loop is CASSSDRVPNYTF. Here the CDR3 DNA reads TGTGCCAGCAGCTCCGACAGAGTACCGAACTACACCTTC.

V and J are TRBV29-1 and TRBJ1-2; D gene unclear. V lost 0 bases to trimming and J lost 2 bases, with 10 bases between them. The CDR3 extends over 14 amino acids. Germline V gives CDR1 SQVTM, CDR2 ANQGSEA. The CDR3: CSVEDPVQNYGYTF. The CDR3 DNA follows: TGCAGCGTTGAAGATCCCGTACAGAACTATGGCTACACCTTC. Drawing the rest from reference TRBV29-1 and TRBJ1-2, the complete variable domain is SAVISQKPSRDICQRGTSLTIQCQVDSQVTMMFWYRQQPGQSLTLIATANQGSEATYESGFVIDKFPISRPNLTFSTLTVSNMSPEDSSIYLCSVEDPVQNYGYTFGSGTRLTVV.

The V gene is TRBV4-1, the J gene TRBJ2-3; 9 bases fit TRBD2. Germline V gene sequence: CDR1 MGHRA, CDR2 YSYEKL. CDR3 length equals 18 residues. V trimming: 4 bases; J trimming: 0 bases; junction bases outside the gene matches: 11. CDR3 amino acids: CASSPQIGGGASTDTQYF. The CDR3 nucleotides are TGCGCCAGCAGCCCCCAAATAGGCGGGGGGGCAAGCACAGATACGCAGTATTTT.